This T cell receptor (beta chain) emerged from a study of Graves' ophthalmopathy and Graves' hyperthyroidism. Study-level information: The study drew peripheral blood at initial diagnosis, before any treatment. Study-wide findings and caveats: The model predicted progression of ophthalmopathy with a sensitivity of just over 70%, and its specificity was 72% to 80%. Most thyroid clonotypes with frequency above 0.001 were detected in blood too.

RNA transcripts served as template for amplifying TCR beta CDR3 sequences. Amplification began with first-round RT-PCR using HTBI primers, then second-round multiplex PCR was performed. TCRdb recomputed calls from the multiplex PCR reads with MiXCR, one row per CDR3 protein. This table has fewer than 600,000 distinct CDR3 sequences, roughly an eighth appearing once. The study enrolled ophthalmopathy donors with moderate-to-severe activity, CAS ≥3, NOSPECS ≥4 and duration under 3 months. Trimming cost V 4 bases and J 0 bases; bases outside gene matches: 11. CDR3 length: 17 amino acids. This clonotype was seen a few times. Its target is not known.

The sequence came from a woman between 25 and 40 years old with Graves' ophthalmopathy. Sequencing was performed on blood. The chain couples TRBV12-3 or TRBV12-4 to TRBJ1-1, with 7 nucleotides matching TRBD1. Here the CDR3 DNA reads TGTGCCAGCAGTTCCAGGGCGCGAGGGGGCATGAACACTGAAGCTTTCTTT. As protein: CASSSRARGGMNTEAFF.